A selection of T cell receptor beta chains follows, all from one sample in a study of chemoradiotherapy in HPV16-positive cancers. TCRdb keeps only in-frame clones here, not all; method: immunoSEQ multiplex PCR. The sample consists of 20,000 to 25,000 clones, 80% to 95% of them appearing once. Sequencing was performed on blood, taken from a patient who underwent chemoradiotherapy. The receptors originated from a human donor with HPV-associated anogenital cancer. Both conserved end residues are part of each CDR3. D genes are given only for firm matches. Expanded clones are given a class, and other clones once, few, many or no size at all.

NA,TRBV11-2,NA,TRBJ2-3,CASSLPGALNTDTQYF,TGTGCCAGCAGCTTGCCCGGCGCGCTAAACACAGATACGCAGTATTTT
NA,TRBV27,TRBD1,TRBJ2-7,CASSPQDRAFSYEQYF,TGTGCCAGCAGTCCACAGGACAGGGCGTTCTCCTACGAGCAGTACTTC
NA,TRBV6-5,NA,TRBJ1-6,CASSYSLDRGSPLHF,TGTGCCAGCAGTTACTCCCTAGACAGAGGTTCACCCCTCCACTTT
NA,TRBV19,TRBD2,TRBJ2-1,CASSILAGGHNEQFF,TGTGCCAGTAGTATCTTAGCGGGAGGCCACAATGAGCAGTTCTTC
NA,TRBV5-1,NA,TRBJ2-7,CASSPPGTEQYF,TGCGCCAGCAGCCCACCAGGGACAGAGCAGTACTTC
NA,TRBV7-2,NA,TRBJ2-3,CASSPWSSTDTQYF,TGTGCCAGCAGCCCCTGGAGTAGCACAGATACGCAGTATTTT
NA,TRBV6-4,NA,TRBJ2-6,CASSSNTGSGANVLTF,TGTGCCAGCAGTTCGAATACCGGGTCTGGGGCCAACGTCCTGACTTTC
NA,TRBV18,NA,TRBJ1-5,CASSPPGQTPRPQHF,TGTGCCAGCTCACCACCGGGGCAGACGCCAAGACCCCAGCATTTT
NA,TRBV6-1,NA,TRBJ1-1,CASSETVNTEAFF,TGTGCCAGCAGTGAGACAGTGAACACTGAAGCTTTCTTT
NA,TRBV7-2,NA,TRBJ2-1,CASSFTGREQFF,TGTGCCAGCAGCTTTACTGGCCGGGAGCAGTTCTTC
NA,TRBV27,NA,TRBJ1-2,CASRALRDYGYTF,TGTGCCAGCAGGGCCCTCAGAGACTATGGCTACACCTTC
NA,TRBV4-1,NA,TRBJ1-2,CASSQVIPRGNYGYTF,TGCGCCAGCAGCCAAGTGATCCCGCGGGGTAACTATGGCTACACCTTC
NA,TRBV15,TRBD1,TRBJ1-1,CATSRDRGHTEAFF,TGTGCCACCAGCAGAGACAGGGGGCACACTGAAGCTTTCTTT
NA,TRBV28,TRBD2,TRBJ2-7,CASSSAGPGGYEQYF,TGTGCCAGCTCCTCCGCCGGGCCGGGAGGCTACGAGCAGTACTTC
NA,TRBV27,NA,TRBJ2-1,CASSLSGRVSPYNEQFF,TGTGCCAGCAGTTTATCGGGCCGAGTAAGCCCCTACAATGAGCAGTTCTTC
NA,TRBV28,TRBD1,TRBJ2-7,CASSLTGVTYEQYF,TGTGCCAGCAGTTTGACAGGGGTAACCTACGAGCAGTACTTC
NA,TRBV7-2,TRBD1,TRBJ1-6,CASSLTTGTNSPLHF,TGTGCCAGCAGCCTAACGACAGGGACGAACTCACCCCTCCACTTT
NA,TRBV19,NA,TRBJ1-1,CASTKGPTEAFF,TGTGCCAGTACCAAGGGGCCCACTGAAGCTTTCTTT
NA,TRBV11-3,NA,TRBJ2-2,CASSPQPGELFF,TGTGCCAGCAGTCCTCAACCTGGGGAGCTGTTTTTT
few,TRBV2,NA,TRBJ2-7,CASTPGTGSYEQYF,TGTGCCAGCACGCCCGGCACGGGGAGCTACGAGCAGTACTTC
NA,TRBV10-3,NA,TRBJ2-5,CAISPGQTETQYF,TGTGCCATCAGCCCCGGACAGACGGAGACCCAGTACTTC
NA,TRBV7-2,NA,TRBJ1-5,CASSSTYGGGSNQPQHF,TGTGCCAGCAGCTCAACTTACGGCGGCGGTAGCAATCAGCCCCAGCATTTT
NA,TRBV2,NA,TRBJ2-3,CASSVFGGSGSTQYF,TGTGCCAGCAGTGTATTTGGCGGTTCGGGTAGTACGCAGTATTTT
NA,TRBV15,TRBD2,TRBJ2-6,CATSREVAGGEGANVLTF,TGTGCCACCAGCAGAGAAGTAGCGGGGGGTGAAGGGGCCAACGTCCTGACTTTC
NA,TRBV28,TRBD2,TRBJ2-1,CASSPQGAGGHEQFF,TGTGCCAGCAGTCCCCAAGGAGCGGGAGGCCATGAGCAGTTCTTC
NA,TRBV7-9,NA,TRBJ1-1,CASSLQNTEAFF,TGTGCCAGCAGCTTACAGAACACTGAAGCTTTCTTT
NA,TRBV6-5,NA,TRBJ2-7,CASSSRLSPIYEQYF,TGTGCCAGCAGTTCACGACTCTCGCCCATCTACGAGCAGTACTTC
NA,TRBV6-4,NA,TRBJ2-3,CASSLGQDTDTQYF,TGTGCCAGCAGTCTGGGGCAGGACACAGATACGCAGTATTTT
NA,TRBV6-4,NA,TRBJ2-3,CASSPIGGTDTQYF,TGTGCCAGCAGCCCTATAGGGGGCACAGATACGCAGTATTTT
NA,TRBV9,TRBD1,TRBJ2-1,CASSARTGGPYNEQFF,TGTGCCAGCAGCGCCCGGACAGGGGGCCCCTACAATGAGCAGTTCTTC
NA,TRBV5-1,TRBD2,TRBJ2-1,CASSLAVAGPSPNEQFF,TGCGCCAGCAGCTTGGCAGTAGCGGGTCCCTCGCCGAATGAGCAGTTCTTC
NA,TRBV7-3,NA,TRBJ2-2,CASSRGPNTGELFF,TGTGCCAGCAGCCGGGGCCCGAACACCGGGGAGCTGTTTTTT
NA,TRBV5-4,NA,TRBJ2-1,CASSEASSYNEQFF,TGTGCCAGCAGCGAGGCGAGCTCCTACAATGAGCAGTTCTTC
NA,TRBV18,NA,TRBJ1-2,CASSLTQLTGESCGYTF,TGTGCCAGCTCTCTCACTCAGCTGACGGGTGAGAGCTGTGGCTACACCTTC
NA,TRBV27,NA,TRBJ2-7,CASSLRGGNWYF,TGTGCCAGCAGTTTAAGGGGTGGGAATTGGTACTTC
NA,TRBV11-2,NA,TRBJ2-3,CASSLVGRGSTDTQYF,TGTGCCAGCAGCTTAGTAGGGCGGGGAAGCACAGATACGCAGTATTTT
NA,TRBV5-1,TRBD2,TRBJ2-5,CASSAQRGGSETQYF,TGCGCCAGCAGCGCACAGCGGGGTGGGTCGGAGACCCAGTACTTC
NA,TRBV9,NA,TRBJ2-3,CASSGGITDTQYF,TGTGCCAGCAGCGGGGGGATCACAGATACGCAGTATTTT
NA,TRBV5-1,TRBD1,TRBJ2-7,CASSFMDRVFGIYEQYF,TGCGCCAGCAGCTTCATGGACAGGGTATTTGGAATCTACGAGCAGTACTTC
NA,TRBV5-4,NA,TRBJ2-7,CASSLDYEQYF,TGTGCCAGCAGCTTGGATTACGAGCAGTACTTC
NA,TRBV7-9,NA,TRBJ2-4,CASSLGGVGNIQYF,TGTGCCAGCAGCTTAGGGGGAGTCGGAAACATTCAGTACTTC
NA,TRBV4-2,NA,TRBJ2-5,CASSRTGREEETQYF,TGTGCCAGCAGCCGCACAGGTCGAGAAGAAGAGACCCAGTACTTC
NA,TRBV29-1,TRBD2,TRBJ2-1,CSVDTRGLAGGSSYNEQFF,TGCAGCGTTGATACTAGGGGGCTAGCGGGAGGCAGCTCCTACAATGAGCAGTTCTTC
NA,TRBV19,TRBD2,TRBJ2-2,CASRGLAATGELFF,TGTGCCAGCCGAGGACTAGCGGCCACCGGGGAGCTGTTTTTT
once,TRBV7-9,TRBD1,TRBJ1-5,CASSQQGWPQHF,TGTGCCAGCAGCCAACAGGGGTGGCCCCAGCATTTT
NA,TRBV7-6,TRBD2,TRBJ2-3,CASSLRTSGGADTQYF,TGTGCCAGCAGCTTACGGACTAGCGGGGGGGCAGATACGCAGTATTTT
once,TRBV6-6,NA,TRBJ2-7,CASSYGSRGEQYF,TGTGCCAGCAGTTACGGTTCTCGAGGCGAGCAGTACTTC
NA,TRBV18,NA,TRBJ1-1,CASSRPNTEAFF,TGTGCCAGCTCACGGCCTAACACTGAAGCTTTCTTT
NA,TRBV7-3,TRBD1,TRBJ1-2,CARTQGAPGYGYTF,TGTGCCAGAACCCAGGGGGCCCCTGGGTATGGCTACACCTTC
few,TRBV15,TRBD1,TRBJ2-7,CATSRTGDLYEQYF,TGTGCCACCAGCAGGACAGGGGACCTCTACGAGCAGTACTTC